These 8 T cell receptor beta chains originate from one sample sequenced in a study of early stage breast cancer tumors. Assay: immunoSEQ multiplex PCR; the TCRdb copy retains only in-frame clones and omits some. The sample holds fewer than 80,000 clones, 65% to 85% seen once. The sample consisted of blood. Receptors originate from a person between 35 and 49 years old with breast cancer.

CDR3 in DNA: TGTGCCAGCAGTTTGTCGGGACAGATGGGTGAGCAGTTCTTC. Translating gives CASSLSGQMGEQFF. The chain carries TRBV28 and TRBJ2-1; TRBD1 aligns across 7 bases. Germline lookup yields CDR1 MDHEN and CDR2 SYDVKM. V was clipped by 3 bases and J by 9 bases; unmatched bases: 8. The CDR3 length is 14 residues.

V usage is TRBV5-1 and J usage is TRBJ2-7; a possible D gene is TRBD2 (6 bases). This CDR3 spans 12 amino acids. Trimming shortened V by 8 bases and J by 0 bases, and 9 bases separated the two germline ends. CDR1 SGHRS and CDR2 YFSETQ come from the germline V gene. The CDR3 DNA reads TGCGCCAGTGGGACTGGCTCCTACGAGCAGTACTTC. This sequence encodes CASGTGSYEQYF.

The CDR3 sequence is CASSHGRTRDEQFF. The CDR3 coding sequence is TGTGCCAGCAGCCACGGGAGGACTCGCGATGAGCAGTTCTTC. V gene TRBV13 combines with J gene TRBJ2-1, with 7 bases fitting TRBD2. The CDR3 has 14 residues. Germline CDR1 PRHDT, CDR2 FYEKMQ (reference sequence). Unmatched junction bases numbered 9, after V lost 5 bases and J lost 8 bases.

V and J are TRBV6-6 and TRBJ2-7; D is possibly TRBD2 (6 bases). Germline V gene data show CDR1 as MNHNY and CDR2 as SVGAGI (reference sequence). V lost 5 bases and J 5 bases, leaving 16 bases between the germline ends. The CDR3 has 14 amino acids. In DNA form, the CDR3 reads TGTGCCAGCAGTCCCCACTGGACTAATAACGAGCAGTACTTC. This encodes CASSPHWTNNEQYF.

The J gene is TRBJ1-5, the V gene TRBV7-9; the D is unclear. This CDR3 contains 15 residues. Trimming pared 5 bases from V and 9 bases from J, leaving 20 bases between. Germline CDR1 reads SEHNR; CDR2 reads FQNEAQ (reference sequence). CDR3 in amino acids: CASSLTGLPRSPQHF. In DNA, the CDR3 is TGTGCCAGCAGCCTCACGGGCCTCCCAAGGTCGCCCCAGCATTTT.

V usage is TRBV25-1 and J usage is TRBJ2-7; TRBD1 aligns across 7 bases. The CDR3 contains 14 residues. V shed 4 bases and J 2 bases; nucleotides not matched to a gene: 5. Per the germline V gene, CDR1 is MGHDK and CDR2 is SYGVNS. CDR3 amino acids: CASSVGTATYEQYF. CDR3 nucleotide sequence: TGTGCCAGCAGTGTTGGGACAGCCACCTACGAGCAGTACTTC.

The genes are TRBV27 and TRBJ2-1; tentative D call: TRBD2 (5 bases). The ends were cut back, 4 bases at V and 0 bases at J, with 13 bases in the middle. Germline CDR1 and CDR2: MNHEY and SMNVEV (reference sequence). The CDR3 consists of 16 residues. The CDR3: CASSSGSPSSYNEQFF. In DNA form, the CDR3 reads TGTGCCAGCAGTTCGGGATCCCCCAGCTCCTACAATGAGCAGTTCTTC.

V usage is TRBV7-6 and J usage is TRBJ2-5; tentative D call: TRBD2 (5 bases). Trimming stripped 1 base from V and 4 bases from J, with 16 bases between. This CDR3 has 16 residues. Per the germline V gene, CDR1 is SGHVS and CDR2 is FNYEAQ. The CDR3 loop reads CASSLELAMVTETQYF. In DNA, the CDR3 is TGTGCCAGCAGCTTAGAGCTAGCAATGGTGACAGAGACCCAGTACTTC.